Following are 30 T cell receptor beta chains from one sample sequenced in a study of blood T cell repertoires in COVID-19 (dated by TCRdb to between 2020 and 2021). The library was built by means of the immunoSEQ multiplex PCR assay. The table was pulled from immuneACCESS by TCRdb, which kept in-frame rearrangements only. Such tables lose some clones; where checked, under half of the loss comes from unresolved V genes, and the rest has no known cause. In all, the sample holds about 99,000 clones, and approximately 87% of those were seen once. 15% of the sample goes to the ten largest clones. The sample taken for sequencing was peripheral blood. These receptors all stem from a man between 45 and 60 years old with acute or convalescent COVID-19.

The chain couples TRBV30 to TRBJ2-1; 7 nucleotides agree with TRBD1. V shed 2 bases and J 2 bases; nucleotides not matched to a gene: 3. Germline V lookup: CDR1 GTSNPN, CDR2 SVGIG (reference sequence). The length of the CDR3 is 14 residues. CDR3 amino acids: CAWSLGTAYNEQFF. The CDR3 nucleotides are TGTGCCTGGAGTCTCGGGACAGCCTACAATGAGCAGTTCTTC.

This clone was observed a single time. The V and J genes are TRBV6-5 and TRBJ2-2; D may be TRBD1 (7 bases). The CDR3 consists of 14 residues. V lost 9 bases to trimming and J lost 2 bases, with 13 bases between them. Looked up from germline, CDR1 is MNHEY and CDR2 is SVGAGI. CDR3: CASKTGTNTGELFF. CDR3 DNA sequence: TGTGCCAGTAAGACAGGGACTAACACCGGGGAGCTGTTTTTT.

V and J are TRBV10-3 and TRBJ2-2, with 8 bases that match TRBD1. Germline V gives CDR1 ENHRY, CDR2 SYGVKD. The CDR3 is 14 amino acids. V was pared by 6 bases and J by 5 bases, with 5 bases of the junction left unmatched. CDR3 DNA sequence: TGTGCCATCAGATCAGGGGGCGGTACCGGGGAGCTGTTTTTT. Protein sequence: CAIRSGGGTGELFF.

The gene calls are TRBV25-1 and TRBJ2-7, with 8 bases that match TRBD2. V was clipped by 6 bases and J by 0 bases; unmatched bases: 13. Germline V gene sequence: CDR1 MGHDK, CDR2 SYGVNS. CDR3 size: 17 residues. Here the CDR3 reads CASSVRLTSGNSYEQYF. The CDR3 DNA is TGTGCCAGCAGCGTACGCCTTACTAGCGGAAACTCCTACGAGCAGTACTTC.

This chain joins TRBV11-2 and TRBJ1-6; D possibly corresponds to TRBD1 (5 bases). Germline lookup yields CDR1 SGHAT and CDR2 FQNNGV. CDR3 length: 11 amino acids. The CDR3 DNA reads TGTGCTTTGGAGGGGAGATCACCCCTCCACTTT. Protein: CALEGRSPLHF.

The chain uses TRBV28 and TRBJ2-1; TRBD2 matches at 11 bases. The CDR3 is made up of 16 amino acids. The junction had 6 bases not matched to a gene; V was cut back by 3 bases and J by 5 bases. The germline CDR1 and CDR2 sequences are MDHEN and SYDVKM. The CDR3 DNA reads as TGTGCCAGCAGTTTTCGGGTAGCGGGAGGGGACAATGAGCAGTTCTTC. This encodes CASSFRVAGGDNEQFF.

In DNA form, the CDR3 reads TGTGCCAGCAGCTTTAGGTGGGGACTAGCGGGAGGGCCATACGAGCAGTACTTC. This sequence encodes CASSFRWGLAGGPYEQYF. The rearrangement uses TRBV7-7 and TRBJ2-7; 16 bases agree with TRBD2. The CDR3 is made up of 18 amino acids. The ends lost 3 bases at V and 4 bases at J; junction bases unmatched: 9. In germline, CDR1 is SSHAT, CDR2 FNYEAQ (reference sequence).

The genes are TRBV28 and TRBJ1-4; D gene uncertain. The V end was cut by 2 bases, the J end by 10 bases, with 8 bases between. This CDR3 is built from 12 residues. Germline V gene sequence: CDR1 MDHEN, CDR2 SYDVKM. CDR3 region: CASSLPSGKLFF. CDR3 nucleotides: TGTGCCAGCAGTTTACCGAGCGGAAAACTGTTTTTT.

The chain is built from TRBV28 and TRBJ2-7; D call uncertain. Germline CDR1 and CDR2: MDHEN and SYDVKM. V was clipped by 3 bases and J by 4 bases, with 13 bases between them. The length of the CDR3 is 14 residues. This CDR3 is CASSFVRPGYEQYF. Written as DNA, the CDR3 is TGTGCCAGCAGTTTCGTCCGGCCCGGGTACGAGCAGTACTTC.

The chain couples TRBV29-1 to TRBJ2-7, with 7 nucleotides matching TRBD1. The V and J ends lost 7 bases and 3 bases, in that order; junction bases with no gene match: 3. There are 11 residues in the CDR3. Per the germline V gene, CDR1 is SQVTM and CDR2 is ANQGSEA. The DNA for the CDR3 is TGCAGCGCCAACAGGGGCTACGAGCAGTACTTC. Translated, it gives CSANRGYEQYF.

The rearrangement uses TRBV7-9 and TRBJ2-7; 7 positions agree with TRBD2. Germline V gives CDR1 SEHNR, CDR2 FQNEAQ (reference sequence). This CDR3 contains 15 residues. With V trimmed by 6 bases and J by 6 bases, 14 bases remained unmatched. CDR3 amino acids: CASRLSGASHLEQYF. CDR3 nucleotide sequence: TGTGCCAGCAGGTTGAGCGGGGCCTCCCATCTCGAGCAGTACTTC. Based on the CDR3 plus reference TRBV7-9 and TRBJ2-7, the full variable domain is DTGVSQNPRHKITKRGQNVTFRCDPISEHNRLYWYRQTLGQGPEFLTYFQNEAQLEKSRLLSDRFSAERPKGSFSTLEIQRTEQGDSAMYLCASRLSGASHLEQYFGPGTRLTVT.

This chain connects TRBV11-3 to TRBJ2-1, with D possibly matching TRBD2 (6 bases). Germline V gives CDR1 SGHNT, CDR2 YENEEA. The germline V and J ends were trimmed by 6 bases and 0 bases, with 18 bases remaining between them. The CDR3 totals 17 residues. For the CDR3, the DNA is TGTGCCAGCAGTCGTGATGCGGGATTAACCTCCTACAATGAGCAGTTCTTC. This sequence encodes CASSRDAGLTSYNEQFF. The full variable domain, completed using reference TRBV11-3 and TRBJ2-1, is EAGVVQSPRYKIIEKKQPVAFWCNPISGHNTLYWYLQNLGQGPELLIRYENEEAVDDSQLPKDRFSAERLKGVDSTLKIQPAELGDSAVYLCASSRDAGLTSYNEQFFGPGTRLTVL.

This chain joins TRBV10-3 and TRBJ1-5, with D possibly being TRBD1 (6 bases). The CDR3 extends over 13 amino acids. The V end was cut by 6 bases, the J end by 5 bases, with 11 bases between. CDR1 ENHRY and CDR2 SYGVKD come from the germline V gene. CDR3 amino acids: CAIRQGLDQPQHF. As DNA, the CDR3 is TGTGCCATCAGACAGGGTTTAGATCAGCCCCAGCATTTT.

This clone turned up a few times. CDR3 protein: CASSQGGDQETQYF. CDR3 DNA sequence: TGTGCCAGCAGCCAGGGAGGGGACCAAGAGACCCAGTACTTC. The rearrangement joins TRBV11-3 to TRBJ2-5, with 7 bases lining up with TRBD2. Germline trimming cut 5 bases from V and 0 bases from J; bases unmatched to any gene: 3. Germline CDR1 is SGHNT and CDR2 is YENEEA. This CDR3 is 14 amino acids long.

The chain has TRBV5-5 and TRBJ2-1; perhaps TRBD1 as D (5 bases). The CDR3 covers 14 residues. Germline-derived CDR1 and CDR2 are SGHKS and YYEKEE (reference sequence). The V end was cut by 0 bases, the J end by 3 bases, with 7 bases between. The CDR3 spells CASSLVGDYNEQFF. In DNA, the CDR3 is TGTGCCAGCAGCTTGGTAGGGGACTACAATGAGCAGTTCTTC.

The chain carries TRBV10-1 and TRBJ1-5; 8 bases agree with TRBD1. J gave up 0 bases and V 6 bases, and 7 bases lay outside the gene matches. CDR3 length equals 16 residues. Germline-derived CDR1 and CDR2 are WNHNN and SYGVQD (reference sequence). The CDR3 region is CASSPGTGYSNQPQHF. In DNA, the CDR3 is TGCGCCAGCAGCCCCGGGACAGGCTATAGCAATCAGCCCCAGCATTTT.

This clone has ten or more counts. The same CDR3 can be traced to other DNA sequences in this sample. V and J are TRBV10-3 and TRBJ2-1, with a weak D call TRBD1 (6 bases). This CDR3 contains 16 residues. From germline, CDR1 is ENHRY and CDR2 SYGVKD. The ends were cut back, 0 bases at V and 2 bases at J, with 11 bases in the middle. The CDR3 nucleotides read TGTGCCATCAGTGAGTCGATGGCAGGGGCCTACAATGAGCAGTTCTTC. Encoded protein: CAISESMAGAYNEQFF.

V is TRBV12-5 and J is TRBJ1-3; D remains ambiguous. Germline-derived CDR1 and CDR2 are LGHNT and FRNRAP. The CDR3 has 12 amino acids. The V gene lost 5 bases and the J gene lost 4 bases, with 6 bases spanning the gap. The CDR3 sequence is CASGTLGNTIYF. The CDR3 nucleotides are TGTGCTAGTGGTACCCTAGGAAACACCATATATTTT. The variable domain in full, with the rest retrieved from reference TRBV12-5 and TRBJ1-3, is DARVTQTPRHKVTEMGQEVTMRCQPILGHNTVFWYRQTMMQGLELLAYFRNRAPLDDSGMPKDRFSAEMPDATLATLKIQPSEPRDSAVYFCASGTLGNTIYFGEGSWLTVV.

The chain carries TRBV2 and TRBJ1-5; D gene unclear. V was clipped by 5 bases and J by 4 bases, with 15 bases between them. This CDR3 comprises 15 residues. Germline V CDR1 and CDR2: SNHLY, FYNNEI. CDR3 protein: CASSRLRRENQPQHF. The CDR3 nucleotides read TGTGCCAGCAGTCGCTTACGGAGGGAGAATCAGCCCCAGCATTTT.

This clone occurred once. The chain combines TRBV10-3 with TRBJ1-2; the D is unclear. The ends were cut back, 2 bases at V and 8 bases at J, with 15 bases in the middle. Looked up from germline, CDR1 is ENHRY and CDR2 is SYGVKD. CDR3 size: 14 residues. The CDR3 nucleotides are TGTGCCATCAGTGAGACTAGGCTCATTGGGGGCTACACCTTC. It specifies CAISETRLIGGYTF.

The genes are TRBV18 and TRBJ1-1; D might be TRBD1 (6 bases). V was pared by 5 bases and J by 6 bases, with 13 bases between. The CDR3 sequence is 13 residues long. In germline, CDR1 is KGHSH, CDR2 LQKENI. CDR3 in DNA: TGTGCCAGCTCAAAAAACAGGGATTCTGAAGCTTTCTTT. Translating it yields CASSKNRDSEAFF.

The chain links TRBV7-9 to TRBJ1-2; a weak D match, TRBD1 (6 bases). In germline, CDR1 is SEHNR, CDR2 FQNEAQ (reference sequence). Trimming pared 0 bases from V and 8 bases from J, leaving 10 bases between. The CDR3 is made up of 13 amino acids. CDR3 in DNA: TGTGCCAGCAGCTTAGCTTCAGGGGACGGCTACACCTTC. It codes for CASSLASGDGYTF. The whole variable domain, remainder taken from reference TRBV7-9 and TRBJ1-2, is DTGVSQNPRHKITKRGQNVTFRCDPISEHNRLYWYRQTLGQGPEFLTYFQNEAQLEKSRLLSDRFSAERPKGSFSTLEIQRTEQGDSAMYLCASSLASGDGYTFGSGTRLTVV.

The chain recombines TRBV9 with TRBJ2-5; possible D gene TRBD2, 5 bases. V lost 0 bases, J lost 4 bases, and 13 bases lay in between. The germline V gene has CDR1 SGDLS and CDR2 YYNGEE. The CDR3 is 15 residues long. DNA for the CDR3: TGTGCCAGCAGCGTAGGGGAGCGGACCGTAGAGACCCAGTACTTC. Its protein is CASSVGERTVETQYF. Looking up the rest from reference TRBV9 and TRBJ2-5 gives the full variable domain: DSGVTQTPKHLITATGQRVTLRCSPRSGDLSVYWYQQSLDQGLQFLIQYYNGEERAKGNILERFSAQQFPDLHSELNLSSLELGDSALYFCASSVGERTVETQYFGPGTRLLVL.

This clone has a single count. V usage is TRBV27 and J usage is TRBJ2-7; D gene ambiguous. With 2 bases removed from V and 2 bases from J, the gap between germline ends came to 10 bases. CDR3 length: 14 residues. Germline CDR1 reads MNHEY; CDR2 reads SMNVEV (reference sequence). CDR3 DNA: TGTGCCAGCAGTTTAATTGGGCCCCCCTACGAGCAGTACTTC. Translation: CASSLIGPPYEQYF.

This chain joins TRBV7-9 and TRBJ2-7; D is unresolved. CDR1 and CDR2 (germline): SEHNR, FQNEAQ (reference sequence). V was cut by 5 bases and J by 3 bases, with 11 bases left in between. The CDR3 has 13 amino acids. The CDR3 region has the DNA TGTGCCAGCAGCGTTAGTAACCTCTACGAGCAGTACTTC. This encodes CASSVSNLYEQYF. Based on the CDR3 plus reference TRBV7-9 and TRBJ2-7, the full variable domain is DTGVSQNPRHKITKRGQNVTFRCDPISEHNRLYWYRQTLGQGPEFLTYFQNEAQLEKSRLLSDRFSAERPKGSFSTLEIQRTEQGDSAMYLCASSVSNLYEQYFGPGTRLTVT.

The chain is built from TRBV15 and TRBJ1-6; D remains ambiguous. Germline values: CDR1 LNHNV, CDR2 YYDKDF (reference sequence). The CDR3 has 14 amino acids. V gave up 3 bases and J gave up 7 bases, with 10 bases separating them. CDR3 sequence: CATSRTTGNSPLHF. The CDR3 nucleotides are TGTGCCACCAGCAGGACAACTGGGAATTCACCCCTCCACTTT. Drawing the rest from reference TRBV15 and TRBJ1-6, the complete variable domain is DAMVIQNPRYQVTQFGKPVTLSCSQTLNHNVMYWYQQKSSQAPKLLFHYYDKDFNNEADTPDNFQSRRPNTSFCFLDIRSPGLGDTAMYLCATSRTTGNSPLHFGNGTRLTVT.

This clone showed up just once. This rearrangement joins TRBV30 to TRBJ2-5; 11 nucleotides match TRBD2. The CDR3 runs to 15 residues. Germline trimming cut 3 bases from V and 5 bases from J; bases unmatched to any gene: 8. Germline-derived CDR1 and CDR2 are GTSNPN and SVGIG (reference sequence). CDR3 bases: TGTGCCTGGAGCCCCACTAGCGGGAGTTGGGAGACCCAGTACTTC. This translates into CAWSPTSGSWETQYF.

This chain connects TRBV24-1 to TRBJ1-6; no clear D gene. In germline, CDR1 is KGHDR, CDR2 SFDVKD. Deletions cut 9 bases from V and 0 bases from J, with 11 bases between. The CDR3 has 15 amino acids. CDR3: CATAPPSSYNSPLHF. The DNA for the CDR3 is TGTGCCACCGCGCCGCCGAGCTCCTATAATTCACCCCTCCACTTT.

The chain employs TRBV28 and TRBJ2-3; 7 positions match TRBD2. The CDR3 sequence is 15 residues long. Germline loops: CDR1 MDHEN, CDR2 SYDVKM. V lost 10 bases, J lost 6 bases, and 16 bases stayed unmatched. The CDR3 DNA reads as TGTGCCACATTTTCCTGGGGAGGGCAGACCGATACGCAGTATTTT. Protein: CATFSWGGQTDTQYF.

CDR3 sequence: CASSQEAGGYEQYF. The CDR3 DNA is TGCGCCAGCAGCCAGGAGGCAGGGGGATACGAGCAGTACTTC. The chain uses TRBV4-1 and TRBJ2-7; the match to TRBD1 covers 7 bases. The ends lost 3 bases at V and 4 bases at J; junction bases unmatched: 6. The germline V gene encodes CDR1 MGHRA and CDR2 YSYEKL. This CDR3 contains 14 residues.